Following are 22 T cell receptor beta chains from one sample sequenced in a study of cytomegalovirus exposure and HLA in healthy donors. In the PCR, 60 Vbeta and 13 Jbeta primers were used. Sequenced by immunoSEQ multiplex PCR; TCRdb stores in-frame clones only, minus some. The data hold 200,000 or so clones, with about 80% observed a single time. Sequencing input: PBMCs. The receptors were sampled from a woman between 18 and 29 years old in good health and CMV-seropositive.

This chain joins TRBV11-3 and TRBJ1-6; D remains unclear. The CDR3 loop spans 14 amino acids. Germline lookup yields CDR1 SGHNT and CDR2 YENEEA. With 4 bases removed from V and 9 bases from J, the gap between germline ends came to 13 bases. The CDR3 sequence is CASSSTTLSSPLHF. The DNA of the CDR3 is TGTGCCAGCAGCTCAACGACACTGAGTTCACCCCTCCACTTT.

The chain carries TRBV5-3 and TRBJ1-3, with D possibly matching TRBD1 (6 bases). TRBV5-3 is known as an ORF, though its function is uncertain. V lost 0 bases to trimming and J lost 3 bases, with 10 bases between them. The CDR3 is made up of 15 amino acids. Here the CDR3 DNA reads TGTGCCAGAAGCTTGGAATACAGGGTTGGAAACACCATATATTTT. Translating it yields CARSLEYRVGNTIYF.

This CDR3 reads CASSLVLGRGTEAFF. The DNA for the CDR3 is TGTGCCAGCAGCTTAGTATTGGGGCGAGGAACTGAAGCTTTCTTT. The chain has TRBV7-9 and TRBJ1-1; D is possibly TRBD1 (5 bases). V lost 1 base and J lost 5, with 14 bases in between. The CDR3 is 15 residues long. CDR1 and CDR2 (germline): SEHNR, FQNEAQ (reference sequence).

V gene TRBV7-3 combines with J gene TRBJ2-2; a weak D match, TRBD2 (6 bases). Deletions cut 11 bases from V and 4 bases from J, with 11 bases between. The CDR3 spans 12 residues. Germline lookup yields CDR1 SGHTA and CDR2 FQGTGA. The chain's CDR3 is CAWRGATGELFF. The CDR3 DNA is TGTGCCTGGCGGGGCGCCACCGGGGAGCTGTTTTTT.

This clone has only one observation. The gene calls are TRBV9 and TRBJ2-1; TRBD2 matches 9 bases. Germline V CDR1 and CDR2: SGDLS, YYNGEE. The V segment lost 4 bases and the J segment 5 bases; nucleotides outside the gene matches: 7. CDR3 length: 15 residues. The CDR3 region is CASSSLTSGDNEQFF. In DNA form, the CDR3 reads TGTGCCAGCAGCTCTCTGACTAGCGGTGACAATGAGCAGTTCTTC.

The chain is built from TRBV11-3 and TRBJ2-5; 13 positions agree with TRBD2. The CDR3 is 16 residues long. The V gene end was trimmed by 4 bases and the J gene end by 5 bases; junction bases not matched to a gene: 7. The germline CDR1 and CDR2 sequences are SGHNT and YENEEA. For the CDR3, the DNA is TGTGCCAGCAGCTCCCGACTAGCGGGGGGCCTGGAGACCCAGTACTTC. Protein sequence: CASSSRLAGGLETQYF.

The V gene is TRBV2, the J gene TRBJ1-4; possible D gene TRBD1, 6 bases. Germline CDR1 SNHLY, CDR2 FYNNEI. The CDR3 contains 14 residues. With 6 bases removed from V and 3 bases from J, the gap between germline ends came to 11 bases. This CDR3 reads CASRVQGPNEKLFF. Here the CDR3 DNA reads TGTGCCAGCAGAGTCCAGGGGCCTAATGAAAAACTGTTTTTT.

V and J are TRBV6-5 and TRBJ2-5; weak D call: TRBD1 (6 bases). The CDR3 is made up of 13 amino acids. From germline, CDR1 is MNHEY and CDR2 SVGAGI. Trimming took 5 bases from V and 7 from J, leaving 14 bases between them. The CDR3 reads CASSKQGLGTQYF. CDR3 in DNA: TGTGCCAGCAGTAAACAGGGATTAGGGACCCAGTACTTC.

V is TRBV5-1 and J is TRBJ2-7; possible D gene TRBD1, 8 bases. Trimming took 6 bases from V and 1 from J, leaving 20 bases between them. Germline values: CDR1 SGHRS, CDR2 YFSETQ. The CDR3 spans 16 residues. In DNA form, the CDR3 reads TGCGCCAGCAACAGGGGGGGGGCCATTGGTTCCTACGAGCAGTACTTC. It codes for CASNRGGAIGSYEQYF.

This clone was seen just once. The chain uses TRBV10-2 and TRBJ1-3, with no clear D. This CDR3 is 13 amino acids long. Germline values: CDR1 WSHSY, CDR2 SAAADI. V lost 6 bases, J lost 0 bases, and 6 bases lay in between. The CDR3 DNA reads as TGCGCCAGCAGCATGAGCTCTGGAAACACCATATATTTT. Its protein is CASSMSSGNTIYF.

This clone was found a few times. This chain joins TRBV7-2 and TRBJ1-1, with 10 bases lining up with TRBD1. The CDR3 consists of 18 residues. The V gene end was trimmed by 1 base and the J gene end by 1 base; junction bases not matched to a gene: 9. Per germline, CDR1 SGHTA and CDR2 FQGNSA. CDR3 sequence reads: CASSLGIGTGVRNTEAFF. CDR3 DNA sequence: TGTGCCAGCAGCTTAGGGATCGGGACAGGGGTTCGGAACACTGAAGCTTTCTTT.

J is TRBJ2-5 and V is TRBV7-9; 10 nucleotides align to TRBD1. The CDR3 has 16 residues. The trim removed 3 bases at V and 4 bases at J, leaving 8 bases unmatched. Germline CDR1 and CDR2: SEHNR and FQNEAQ (reference sequence). The CDR3 reads CASSFADRGVGETQYF. CDR3 in DNA: TGTGCCAGCAGCTTTGCGGACAGGGGGGTTGGAGAGACCCAGTACTTC.

The V and J genes are TRBV5-4 and TRBJ2-7; tentatively, D is TRBD1 (7 bases). This CDR3 is 13 amino acids long. V was shortened by 4 bases and J by 4 bases, with 12 bases between the two germline ends. Germline loops: CDR1 SGHNT, CDR2 YYREEE (reference sequence). The CDR3 nucleotides read TGTGCCAGCAGCGCGGGGACAGCTTACGAGCAGTACTTC. This translates into CASSAGTAYEQYF.

The rearrangement links TRBV7-9 to TRBJ2-2, with TRBD1 matching 7 bases. Trimming at V came to 6 bases and at J to 0 bases, leaving 7 bases not matched to a gene. This CDR3 contains 16 residues. The V gene's germline CDR1 is SEHNR and CDR2 FQNEAQ (reference sequence). DNA of the CDR3: TGTGCCAGCAGAAAAGACAGGGCCGCGAACACCGGGGAGCTGTTTTTT. It is translated as CASRKDRAANTGELFF.

This clone was seen just once. The chain links TRBV29-1 to TRBJ2-7; 13 bases align to TRBD2. Looked up from germline, CDR1 is SQVTM and CDR2 is ANQGSEA. J lost 4 bases, V lost 8 bases, and 8 bases had no gene match. The CDR3 covers 14 residues. The CDR3 coding sequence is TGCAGCCTTAGGACTAGCGGGGGCCTTTACGAGCAGTACTTC. Amino acid sequence: CSLRTSGGLYEQYF.

The gene calls are TRBV29-1 and TRBJ1-2; TRBD1 is a possible D gene (5 bases). V gave up 4 bases and J gave up 5 bases, with 11 bases separating them. This CDR3 is 12 amino acids long. The germline V gene has CDR1 SQVTM and CDR2 ANQGSEA. The CDR3 DNA follows: TGCAGCGTTGGGGGTAAGGGGTATGGCTACACCTTC. Its protein product is CSVGGKGYGYTF.

The CDR3 bases are TGTGCCAGTAGTACCTACGTACCGGGACTAGCGGACTACGAGCAGTACGTC. Its translation: CASSTYVPGLADYEQYV. The chain is built from TRBV19 and TRBJ2-7, with 11 bases fitting TRBD2. V dropped 4 bases and J dropped 3; count of bases not matched to a gene: 11. Looked up from germline, CDR1 is LNHDA and CDR2 is SQIVND (reference sequence). The CDR3 is 17 residues long.

This chain uses TRBV5-6 with TRBJ2-7; the match to TRBD2 covers 13 bases. There are 18 residues in the CDR3. Germline V gene sequence: CDR1 SGHDT, CDR2 YYEEEE. V lost 2 bases to trimming and J lost 2 bases; unmatched junction nucleotides: 10. CDR3 region: CASSLGPTSGGPAYEQYF. The CDR3 coding sequence is TGTGCCAGCAGCTTAGGGCCGACTAGCGGGGGGCCAGCCTACGAGCAGTACTTC.

Here the CDR3 reads CASSIEAGGSTEAFF. The CDR3 nucleotides are TGTGCCAGTAGTATAGAGGCAGGGGGGAGCACTGAAGCTTTCTTT. The J gene is TRBJ1-1, the V gene TRBV19, with 7 nucleotides matching TRBD1. In germline, CDR1 is LNHDA, CDR2 SQIVND (reference sequence). This CDR3 spans 15 amino acids. J was trimmed by 4 bases and V by 0 bases; bases with no gene match: 5.

This clone has only one observation. This chain connects TRBV4-1 to TRBJ1-6, with TRBD1 as a possible D gene (6 bases). The CDR3 runs 14 residues. Germline V lookup: CDR1 MGHRA, CDR2 YSYEKL. V was pared by 4 bases and J by 5 bases, with 9 bases between. Here the CDR3 reads CASSLQGNNSPLHF. In DNA form, the CDR3 reads TGCGCCAGCAGCCTGCAGGGGAATAATTCACCCCTCCACTTT.

This chain links TRBV28 with TRBJ1-2; TRBD1 matches at 8 bases. The trim removed 1 base at V and 2 bases at J, leaving 18 bases unmatched. From germline, CDR1 is MDHEN and CDR2 SYDVKM. This CDR3 spans 20 amino acids. The CDR3 DNA follows: TGTGCCAGCAGTTTATTGGGTGGGGGGGCAGGGGGCGGAGAAAACTATGGCTACACCTTC. It encodes CASSLLGGGAGGGENYGYTF.

J is TRBJ1-4 and V is TRBV7-3, with 8 bases that match TRBD1. CDR3 length: 15 amino acids. Germline V CDR1 and CDR2: SGHTA, FQGTGA. The junction had 6 bases not matched to a gene; V was cut back by 1 base and J by 8 bases. DNA for the CDR3: TGTGCCAGCAGCTTAAGGGGACACAGGGGGGAAAAACTGTTTTTT. Its translation: CASSLRGHRGEKLFF.